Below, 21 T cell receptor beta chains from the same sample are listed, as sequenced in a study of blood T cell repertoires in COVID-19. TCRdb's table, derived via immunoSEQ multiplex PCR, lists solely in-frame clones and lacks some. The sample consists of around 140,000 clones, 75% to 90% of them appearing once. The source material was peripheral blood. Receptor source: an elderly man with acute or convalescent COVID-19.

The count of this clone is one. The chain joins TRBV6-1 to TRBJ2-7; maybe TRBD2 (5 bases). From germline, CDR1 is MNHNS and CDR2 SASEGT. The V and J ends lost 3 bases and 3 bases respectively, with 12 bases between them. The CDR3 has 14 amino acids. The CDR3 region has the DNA TGTGCCAGCAGTGAGTCCCCGGGAAACTACGAGCAGTACTTC. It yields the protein CASSESPGNYEQYF.

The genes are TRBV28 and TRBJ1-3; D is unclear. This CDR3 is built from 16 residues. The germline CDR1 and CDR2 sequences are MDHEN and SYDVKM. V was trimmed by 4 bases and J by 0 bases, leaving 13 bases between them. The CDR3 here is CASSSTPGSSGNTIYF. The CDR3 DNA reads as TGTGCCAGCAGTTCCACCCCAGGCAGCTCTGGAAACACCATATATTTT.

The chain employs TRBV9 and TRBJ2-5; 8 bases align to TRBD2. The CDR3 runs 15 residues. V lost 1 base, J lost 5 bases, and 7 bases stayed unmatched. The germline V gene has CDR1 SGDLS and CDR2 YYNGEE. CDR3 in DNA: TGTGCCAGCAGCGTATCAGCGGGAGATTTGGAGACCCAGTACTTC. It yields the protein CASSVSAGDLETQYF. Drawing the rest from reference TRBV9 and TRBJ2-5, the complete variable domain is DSGVTQTPKHLITATGQRVTLRCSPRSGDLSVYWYQQSLDQGLQFLIQYYNGEERAKGNILERFSAQQFPDLHSELNLSSLELGDSALYFCASSVSAGDLETQYFGPGTRLLVL.

Written as DNA, the CDR3 is TGTGCCAGTAGTATAGGGGGGGAGGTGAACACTGAAGCTTTCTTT. Translation: CASSIGGEVNTEAFF. J is TRBJ1-1 and V is TRBV19, with D possibly matching TRBD1 (5 bases). The CDR3 is made up of 15 amino acids. Trimming removed 1 base from V and 0 bases from J, with 9 bases in between. CDR1 LNHDA and CDR2 SQIVND come from the germline V gene (reference sequence).

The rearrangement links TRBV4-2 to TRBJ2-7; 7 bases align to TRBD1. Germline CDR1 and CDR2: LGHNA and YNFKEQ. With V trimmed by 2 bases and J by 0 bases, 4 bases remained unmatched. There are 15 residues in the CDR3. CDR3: CASSQRDRDSYEQYF. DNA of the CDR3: TGTGCCAGCAGCCAACGAGACAGGGACTCCTACGAGCAGTACTTC.

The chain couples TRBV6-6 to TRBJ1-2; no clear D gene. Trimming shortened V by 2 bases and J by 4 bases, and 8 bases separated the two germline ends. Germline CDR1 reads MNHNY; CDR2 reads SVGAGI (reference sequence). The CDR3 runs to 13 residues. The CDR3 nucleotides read TGTGCCAGCAGTTACCAGGTCGTCTATGGCTACACCTTC. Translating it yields CASSYQVVYGYTF.

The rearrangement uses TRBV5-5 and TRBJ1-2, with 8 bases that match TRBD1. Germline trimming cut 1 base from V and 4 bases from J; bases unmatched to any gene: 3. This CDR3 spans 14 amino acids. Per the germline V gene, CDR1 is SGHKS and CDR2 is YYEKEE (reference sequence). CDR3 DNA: TGTGCCAGCAGCTTGCAGGGGGCCTCCTATGGCTACACCTTC. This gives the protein CASSLQGASYGYTF. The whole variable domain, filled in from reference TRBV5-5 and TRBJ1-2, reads DAGVTQSPTHLIKTRGQQVTLRCSPISGHKSVSWYQQVLGQGPQFIFQYYEKEERGRGNFPDRFSARQFPNYSSELNVNALLLGDSALYLCASSLQGASYGYTFGSGTRLTVV.

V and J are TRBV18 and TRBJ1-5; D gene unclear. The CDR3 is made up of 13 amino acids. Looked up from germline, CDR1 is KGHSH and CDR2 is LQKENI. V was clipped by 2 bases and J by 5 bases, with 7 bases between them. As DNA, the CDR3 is TGTGCCAGCTCACCAGCGTTAGATCAGCCCCAGCATTTT. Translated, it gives CASSPALDQPQHF. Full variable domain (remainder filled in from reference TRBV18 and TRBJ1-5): NAGVMQNPRHLVRRRGQEARLRCSPMKGHSHVYWYRQLPEEGLKFMVYLQKENIIDESGMPKERFSAEFPKEGPSILRIQQVVRGDSAAYFCASSPALDQPQHFGDGTRLSIL.

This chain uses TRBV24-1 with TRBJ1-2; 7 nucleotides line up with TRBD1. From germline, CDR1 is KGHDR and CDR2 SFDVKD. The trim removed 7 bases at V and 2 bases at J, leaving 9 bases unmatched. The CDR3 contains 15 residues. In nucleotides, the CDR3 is TGTGCCACCAGCCCCTCTTCGGGACAGAACTATGGCTACACCTTC. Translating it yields CATSPSSGQNYGYTF.

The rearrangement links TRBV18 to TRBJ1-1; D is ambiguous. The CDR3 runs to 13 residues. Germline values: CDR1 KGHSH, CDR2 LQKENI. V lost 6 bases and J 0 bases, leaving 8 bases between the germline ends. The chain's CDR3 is CASSGGLNTEAFF. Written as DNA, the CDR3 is TGTGCCAGCTCCGGAGGGCTGAACACTGAAGCTTTCTTT.

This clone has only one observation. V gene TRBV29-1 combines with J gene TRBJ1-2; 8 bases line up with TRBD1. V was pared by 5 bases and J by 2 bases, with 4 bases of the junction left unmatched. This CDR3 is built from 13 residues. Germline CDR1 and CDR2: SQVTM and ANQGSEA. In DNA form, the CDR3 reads TGCAGCGTTCTTACAGGGGGAAACTATGGCTACACCTTC. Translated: CSVLTGGNYGYTF.

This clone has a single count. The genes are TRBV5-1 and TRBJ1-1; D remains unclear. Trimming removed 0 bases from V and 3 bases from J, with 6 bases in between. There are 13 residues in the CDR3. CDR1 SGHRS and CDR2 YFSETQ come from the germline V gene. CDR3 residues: CASSLVIDTEAFF. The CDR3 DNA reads TGCGCCAGCAGCTTGGTGATAGACACTGAAGCTTTCTTT.

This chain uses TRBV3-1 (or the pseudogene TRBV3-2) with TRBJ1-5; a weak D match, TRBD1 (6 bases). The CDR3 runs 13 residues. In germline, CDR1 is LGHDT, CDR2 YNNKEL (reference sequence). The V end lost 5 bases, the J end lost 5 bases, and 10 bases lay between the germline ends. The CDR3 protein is CASSAWTDQPQHF. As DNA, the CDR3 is TGTGCCAGCAGCGCATGGACAGATCAGCCCCAGCATTTT.

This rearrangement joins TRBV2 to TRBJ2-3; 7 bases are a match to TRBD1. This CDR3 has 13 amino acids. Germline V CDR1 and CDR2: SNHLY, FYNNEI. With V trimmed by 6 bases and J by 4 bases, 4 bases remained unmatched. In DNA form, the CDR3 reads TGTGCCAGCAGGGGGGACAGCTCAGATACGCAGTATTTT. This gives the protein CASRGDSSDTQYF.

CDR3 residues: CASSSGSSGRREDTQYF. Written as DNA, the CDR3 is TGTGCCAGCAGTTCCGGATCTAGCGGGAGGAGAGAAGATACGCAGTATTTT. The gene calls are TRBV28 and TRBJ2-3; 11 bases are shared with TRBD2. Germline V gene data show CDR1 as MDHEN and CDR2 as SYDVKM. J was trimmed by 5 bases and V by 4 bases; bases with no gene match: 11. CDR3 size: 17 residues.

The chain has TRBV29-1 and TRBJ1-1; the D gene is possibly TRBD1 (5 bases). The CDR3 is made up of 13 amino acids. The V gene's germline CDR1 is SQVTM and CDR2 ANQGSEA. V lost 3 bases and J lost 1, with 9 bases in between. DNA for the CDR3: TGCAGCGTTGATTCGGGGGGGAACACTGAAGCTTTCTTT. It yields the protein CSVDSGGNTEAFF. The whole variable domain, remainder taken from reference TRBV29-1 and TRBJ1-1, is SAVISQKPSRDICQRGTSLTIQCQVDSQVTMMFWYRQQPGQSLTLIATANQGSEATYESGFVIDKFPISRPNLTFSTLTVSNMSPEDSSIYLCSVDSGGNTEAFFGQGTRLTVV.

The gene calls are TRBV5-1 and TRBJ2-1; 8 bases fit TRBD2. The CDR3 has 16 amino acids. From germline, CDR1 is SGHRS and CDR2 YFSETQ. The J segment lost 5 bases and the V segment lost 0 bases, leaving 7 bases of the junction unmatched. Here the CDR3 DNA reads TGCGCCAGCAGCTTGGTCCCGGGACTAGGTAACAATGAGCAGTTCTTC. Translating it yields CASSLVPGLGNNEQFF.

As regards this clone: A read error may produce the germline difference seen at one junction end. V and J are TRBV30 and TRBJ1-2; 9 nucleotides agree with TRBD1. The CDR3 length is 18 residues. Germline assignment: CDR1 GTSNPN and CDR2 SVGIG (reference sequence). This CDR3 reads CAWSVRWQGQGIDYGYIF. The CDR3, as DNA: TGTGCCTGGAGTGTACGGTGGCAGGGACAGGGTATAGACTATGGCTACATCTTC.

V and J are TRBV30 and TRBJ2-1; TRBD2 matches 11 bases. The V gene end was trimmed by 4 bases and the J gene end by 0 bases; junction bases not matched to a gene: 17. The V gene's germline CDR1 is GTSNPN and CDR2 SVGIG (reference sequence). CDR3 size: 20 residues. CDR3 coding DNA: TGTGCCTGGACCATACAAAGGGGGACTAGCGGAGTATCCTCCTACAATGAGCAGTTCTTC. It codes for CAWTIQRGTSGVSSYNEQFF.

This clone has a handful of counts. CDR3 residues: CASSGPQGSEQYF. The CDR3 DNA reads as TGTGCCAGCAGCGGGCCTCAGGGATCCGAGCAGTACTTC. This rearrangement joins TRBV9 to TRBJ2-7, with a possible D match to TRBD1 (5 bases). Germline V CDR1 and CDR2: SGDLS, YYNGEE. Trimming removed 3 bases at V and 6 bases at J, with 13 bases between. The CDR3 sequence is 13 residues long.

The CDR3 coding sequence is TGCAGCGTAAGACTGGCCACTGAAGCTTTCTTT. The encoded protein is CSVRLATEAFF. This chain links TRBV29-1 with TRBJ1-1; D unresolved. Trimming stripped 6 bases from V and 4 bases from J, with 9 bases between. The CDR3 sequence is 11 residues long. Germline V gene data show CDR1 as SQVTM and CDR2 as ANQGSEA.